These 31 T cell receptor beta chains were all obtained from the same sample, sequenced in a study of cytomegalovirus exposure and HLA in healthy donors. The study ran its PCR with 60 Vbeta and 13 Jbeta primers. Measured with immunoSEQ multiplex PCR; TCRdb has only the in-frame clones, and not every one. The sample holds approximately 180,000 clones, over 70% seen once. Sequences were obtained from PBMCs. All receptors come from a male donor in good health and CMV-seronegative.

J is TRBJ2-1 and V is TRBV5-5; D is possibly TRBD2 (6 bases). V lost 5 bases and J 0 bases, leaving 12 bases between the germline ends. The length of the CDR3 is 15 residues. Germline V gene lookup returns CDR1 SGHKS and CDR2 YYEKEE (reference sequence). The CDR3 sequence is CASSWLASSYNEQFF. The CDR3 DNA follows: TGTGCCAGCAGTTGGCTAGCGAGCTCCTACAATGAGCAGTTCTTC.

The CDR3 protein is CASSLWGSQSTDTQYF. The CDR3 DNA sequence: TGTGCCAGCAGTTTATGGGGTAGCCAGAGCACAGATACGCAGTATTTT. J is TRBJ2-3 and V is TRBV28; D is uncertain. Germline-derived CDR1 and CDR2 are MDHEN and SYDVKM. V gave up 0 bases and J gave up 0 bases, with 10 bases separating them. The length of the CDR3 is 16 residues.

The chain couples TRBV7-9 to TRBJ1-4; a weak D match, TRBD1 (5 bases). Germline CDR1 is SEHNR and CDR2 is FQNEAQ (reference sequence). V was shortened by 0 bases and J by 1 base, with 9 bases between the two germline ends. CDR3 size: 16 residues. The CDR3 nucleotides are TGTGCCAGCAGCTTAGCATTCGGGGGAACTAATGAAAAACTGTTTTTT. The encoded protein is CASSLAFGGTNEKLFF.

V is TRBV6-5 and J is TRBJ1-1; possibly TRBD1 for D (5 bases). Germline V gene data show CDR1 as MNHEY and CDR2 as SVGAGI. The CDR3 has 12 amino acids. The V end lost 4 bases, the J end lost 6 bases, and 9 bases lay between the germline ends. CDR3 DNA: TGTGCCAGCAGTTTAGGAGGGGCTGAAGCTTTCTTT. It yields the protein CASSLGGAEAFF.

J is TRBJ2-5 and V is TRBV29-1; D ambiguous. The end of the DNA is better explained by TRBJ2-7, so the J call may be wrong. The germline gives CDR1 SQVTM, CDR2 ANQGSEA. There are 11 residues in the CDR3. DNA of the CDR3: TGCAGCGTTGAGGTGTCATACGAGCAGTACTTC. Its protein product is CSVEVSYEQYF.

The CDR3 coding sequence is TGCGCCAGCAGCTTGGCCCCAGGGGGCTCTGAAGCTTTCTTT. As protein: CASSLAPGGSEAFF. V and J are TRBV5-1 and TRBJ1-1, with TRBD1 matching 8 bases. The V and J ends lost 0 bases and 6 bases, in that order; junction bases with no gene match: 4. Germline V lookup: CDR1 SGHRS, CDR2 YFSETQ. The CDR3 contains 14 residues.

This chain connects TRBV6-1 to TRBJ2-7, with a possible D match to TRBD1 (6 bases). Trimming removed 0 bases from V and 4 bases from J, with 13 bases in between. Germline V gene data show CDR1 as MNHNS and CDR2 as SASEGT. This CDR3 contains 15 residues. In DNA form, the CDR3 reads TGTGCCAGCAGTGAAGCGTTCCAGGGGATATACGAGCAGTACTTC. Protein product: CASSEAFQGIYEQYF.

This clone was seen a few times. The V call is TRBV2, the J call TRBJ1-6, with 11 positions matching TRBD1. CDR3 length: 17 residues. The germline V gene encodes CDR1 SNHLY and CDR2 FYNNEI. After removal of 3 bases from V and 0 bases from J, the junction contained 1 base not matched to a gene. The CDR3 sequence: CASSDGTGGSYNSPLHF. In nucleotides, the CDR3 is TGTGCCAGCAGTGATGGGACAGGGGGCTCCTATAATTCACCCCTCCACTTT.

The chain carries TRBV5-6 and TRBJ2-3; 9 positions agree with TRBD2. The germline V gene has CDR1 SGHDT and CDR2 YYEEEE. The CDR3 is 15 amino acids. V shed 2 bases, J shed 3 bases, and the junction held 4 bases outside the gene matches. The CDR3, as DNA: TGTGCCAGCAGCTTCAGCAGCGGGAGGACAGATACGCAGTATTTT. Encoded protein: CASSFSSGRTDTQYF.

The V and J genes are TRBV11-3 and TRBJ2-2, with D perhaps TRBD2 (5 bases). The germline V gene encodes CDR1 SGHNT and CDR2 YENEEA. This CDR3 is 13 amino acids long. Trimming cost V 4 bases and J 7 bases, with 10 bases left between them. Written as DNA, the CDR3 is TGTGCCAGCAGCTATCGGGGAGTCGGGGAGCTGTTTTTT. Protein: CASSYRGVGELFF.

Points on this clone: The identical CDR3 is also encoded by other nucleotide sequences in the sample. This chain connects TRBV7-2 to TRBJ1-5; D is unclear. Germline V gene data show CDR1 as SGHTA and CDR2 as FQGNSA. V was clipped by 3 bases and J by 0 bases, with 3 bases between them. The CDR3 spans 13 residues. CDR3 residues: CASSLSSNQPQHF. DNA of the CDR3: TGTGCCAGCAGCTTGAGTAGCAATCAGCCCCAGCATTTT.

This clone was counted between two and nine times. The chain combines TRBV7-2 with TRBJ2-7; 11 bases fit TRBD2. The J segment lost 4 bases and the V segment lost 4 bases, leaving 3 bases of the junction unmatched. Germline V gene lookup returns CDR1 SGHTA and CDR2 FQGNSA. The CDR3 spans 14 residues. In DNA, the CDR3 is TGTGCCAGCAGCTCTATAGCGGGAGGGTACGAGCAGTACTTC. It translates to CASSSIAGGYEQYF.

This clone was observed a handful of times. The chain joins TRBV28 to TRBJ2-3, with D perhaps matching TRBD2 (6 bases). The V gene's germline CDR1 is MDHEN and CDR2 SYDVKM. Deletions cut 2 bases from V and 2 bases from J, with 17 bases between. This CDR3 has 17 amino acids. CDR3 nucleotide sequence: TGTGCCAGCAGTTTACGTTTGGGGGGTGTTTTCACAGATACGCAGTATTTT. Its protein is CASSLRLGGVFTDTQYF.

The rearrangement links TRBV28 to TRBJ2-5, with D possibly matching TRBD2 (6 bases). V was clipped by 3 bases and J by 0 bases, with 11 bases between them. The germline CDR1 and CDR2 sequences are MDHEN and SYDVKM. The CDR3 consists of 15 residues. CDR3 amino acids: CASSLGRDYQETQYF. CDR3 sequence (DNA): TGTGCCAGCAGTTTGGGCCGGGACTACCAAGAGACCCAGTACTTC.

This clone was recorded only once. The CDR3 coding sequence is TGTGCCAGCAGCGGAATGGGACTGCCATCTGGGGCCAACGTCCTGACTTTC. Translating it yields CASSGMGLPSGANVLTF. J is TRBJ2-6 and V is TRBV5-4, with a tentative D call TRBD2 (6 bases). This CDR3 spans 17 amino acids. Per the germline V gene, CDR1 is SGHNT and CDR2 is YYREEE (reference sequence). V dropped 4 bases and J dropped 1 base, with 15 bases sitting between them.

This sequence joins TRBV6-5 and TRBJ2-1; possible D gene TRBD2, 5 bases. With 7 bases removed from V and 9 bases from J, the gap between germline ends came to 13 bases. The CDR3 covers 12 residues. Germline V gives CDR1 MNHEY, CDR2 SVGAGI. This chain's CDR3 is CASTYGNGEQFF. The CDR3 region has the DNA TGTGCCAGCACCTACGGGAATGGTGAGCAGTTCTTC.

Remarks on this clone: A read error may produce the germline difference seen at one junction end. The chain uses TRBV7-9 and TRBJ1-1, with D uncertain. Per the germline V gene, CDR1 is SEHNR and CDR2 is FQNEAQ (reference sequence). The CDR3 consists of 12 residues. DNA for the CDR3: TGTTCCAGCAGCCCCTATTACACTGAAGCTTTCTTT. Its protein is CSSSPYYTEAFF.

The genes are TRBV2 and TRBJ1-2, with D uncertain. Germline CDR1 reads SNHLY; CDR2 reads FYNNEI. The CDR3 covers 13 residues. Deletions cut 1 base from V and 4 bases from J, with 7 bases between. CDR3 nucleotide sequence: TGTGCCAGCAGTGAAGTACGGGTCTATGGCTACACCTTC. It encodes CASSEVRVYGYTF.

The chain couples TRBV6-6 to TRBJ1-2; TRBD1 is a possible D gene (6 bases). The V gene's germline CDR1 is MNHNY and CDR2 SVGAGI (reference sequence). The CDR3 covers 16 residues. Trimming shortened V by 0 bases and J by 6 bases, and 17 bases separated the two germline ends. CDR3 nucleotides: TGTGCCAGCAGTTACTCGATCCCGGTACAGGGTGATGGCTACACCTTC. Its translation: CASSYSIPVQGDGYTF.

V is TRBV6-5 and J is TRBJ1-5; D remains ambiguous. Trimming pared 5 bases from V and 0 bases from J, leaving 8 bases between. The CDR3 covers 14 residues. Germline V gene data show CDR1 as MNHEY and CDR2 as SVGAGI. The CDR3 here is CASSESYSNQPQHF. CDR3 DNA: TGTGCCAGCAGTGAGAGTTATAGCAATCAGCCCCAGCATTTT.

The chain combines TRBV10-3 with TRBJ2-7, with 8 bases matching TRBD1. V shed 2 bases, J shed 4 bases, and the junction held 4 bases outside the gene matches. Germline assignment: CDR1 ENHRY and CDR2 SYGVKD. The CDR3 contains 14 residues. Here the CDR3 reads CAISEGQGRYEQYF. The CDR3 nucleotides are TGTGCCATCAGTGAGGGACAGGGTAGGTACGAGCAGTACTTC.

This sequence joins TRBV18 and TRBJ2-3; 12 positions agree with TRBD2. The CDR3 covers 16 residues. J was trimmed by 7 bases and V by 3 bases; bases with no gene match: 8. Per germline, CDR1 KGHSH and CDR2 LQKENI. CDR3 sequence: CASSPPSGGAWNTQYF. CDR3 in DNA: TGTGCCAGCTCACCTCCTAGCGGGGGGGCCTGGAATACGCAGTATTTT.

A remark on this clone: Germline and junction disagree at one end, which may indicate a read error. The genes are TRBV6-5 and TRBJ2-7; 8 nucleotides agree with TRBD2. Germline lookup yields CDR1 MNHEY and CDR2 SVGAGI. The CDR3 sequence is 15 residues long. The CDR3 reads CASSYSTGGHYEQYF. The CDR3 nucleotides are TGTGCCAGCAGTTACTCGACGGGGGGGCACTACGAGCAGTACTTT.

The rearrangement uses TRBV7-9 and TRBJ1-2; D is possibly TRBD1 (6 bases). Trimming left V 4 bases short and J 2 bases short, with 8 bases between. Germline-derived CDR1 and CDR2 are SEHNR and FQNEAQ (reference sequence). The CDR3 totals 13 residues. CDR3 protein: CASSYTGNYGYTF. In DNA form, the CDR3 reads TGTGCCAGCAGCTACACAGGGAACTATGGCTACACCTTC.

The V gene is TRBV5-4, the J gene TRBJ1-2; 8 bases fit TRBD1. This CDR3 region has 15 residues. Germline trimming cut 4 bases from V and 5 bases from J; bases unmatched to any gene: 10. The germline V gene encodes CDR1 SGHNT and CDR2 YYREEE (reference sequence). CDR3 loop: CASSPHGQGGYGYTF. The DNA for the CDR3 is TGTGCCAGCAGCCCACACGGACAGGGAGGATATGGCTACACCTTC.

This clone was counted once. This chain joins TRBV4-1 and TRBJ1-6, with D possibly matching TRBD1 (6 bases). The CDR3 extends over 13 amino acids. The germline V gene has CDR1 MGHRA and CDR2 YSYEKL. With 0 bases removed from V and 18 bases from J, the gap between germline ends came to 15 bases. The CDR3 DNA is TGCGCCAGCAGCCAAGAGGAGGACAGACCCTACCACTTT. Protein product: CASSQEEDRPYHF.

The chain combines TRBV6-4 with TRBJ1-5; D perhaps matches TRBD1 (6 bases). Per germline, CDR1 MRHNA and CDR2 SNTAGT. This CDR3 is 14 amino acids long. V dropped 3 bases and J dropped 2 bases, with 8 bases sitting between them. CDR3 sequence reads: CASSEGGGNQPQHF. The CDR3 coding sequence is TGTGCCAGCAGTGAAGGGGGAGGCAATCAGCCCCAGCATTTT.

Details on this clone: The germline gene is not matched at one end of the junction; a read error may be the cause. This sequence joins TRBV7-9 and TRBJ1-2; 8 bases align to TRBD1. The CDR3 spans 13 residues. Germline loops: CDR1 SEHNR, CDR2 FQNEAQ (reference sequence). In DNA form, the CDR3 reads TGTTCCAGCAGCTCGACAGGGGCCTATGGCTACACCTTC. Translation: CSSSSTGAYGYTF. Full variable domain (outside the CDR3, taken from reference TRBV7-9 and TRBJ1-2): DTGVSQNPRHKITKRGQNVTFRCDPISEHNRLYWYRQTLGQGPEFLTYFQNEAQLEKSRLLSDRFSAERPKGSFSTLEIQRTEQGDSAMYLCSSSSTGAYGYTFGSGTRLTVV.

The V and J genes are TRBV30 and TRBJ2-7, with 7 bases identical to TRBD1. CDR3 length equals 16 residues. Germline trimming cut 0 bases from V and 1 base from J; bases unmatched to any gene: 9. CDR1 is GTSNPN, CDR2 SVGIG, per germline (reference sequence). The CDR3 loop is CAWSVGEGAKSYEQYF. The CDR3 nucleotides read TGTGCCTGGAGTGTTGGTGAGGGGGCCAAATCCTACGAGCAGTACTTC.

The chain links TRBV6-5 to TRBJ2-7, with D perhaps matching TRBD1 (6 bases). This CDR3 has 15 amino acids. V was clipped by 4 bases and J by 0 bases, with 13 bases between them. Germline V gives CDR1 MNHEY, CDR2 SVGAGI. The CDR3 spells CASSFRDMSSYEQYF. The CDR3 DNA follows: TGTGCCAGCAGTTTCCGGGACATGAGCTCCTACGAGCAGTACTTC.

The chain uses TRBV6-5 and TRBJ1-1, with D unresolved. The V gene's germline CDR1 is MNHEY and CDR2 SVGAGI. The CDR3 is made up of 12 amino acids. The V and J ends lost 0 bases and 8 bases respectively, with 7 bases between them. CDR3 sequence reads: CASSYSGSEAFF. CDR3 DNA sequence: TGTGCCAGCAGTTACTCGGGGAGCGAAGCTTTCTTT.